The 2 T cell receptor beta chains below come from one sample, sequenced in a study of blood T cell repertoires in COVID-19. Sequenced by immunoSEQ multiplex PCR; TCRdb stores in-frame clones only, minus some. The sample lists fewer than 350,000 clones; 90% were seen once. Sequencing used PBMCs or T cells enriched from blood (not recorded which). The origin of the receptors is a young woman with acute COVID-19.

The CDR3 reads CASSFRQETQYF. The CDR3 nucleotides are TGCGCCAGCAGCTTCCGGCAAGAGACCCAGTACTTC. The chain is built from TRBV5-1 and TRBJ2-5; no reliable D call. Trimming removed 2 bases at V and 2 bases at J, with 4 bases between. Germline-derived CDR1 and CDR2 are SGHRS and YFSETQ. This CDR3 has 12 amino acids.

The chain employs TRBV11-2 and TRBJ2-7, with D maybe TRBD2 (6 bases). V was shortened by 3 bases and J by 6 bases, with 15 bases between the two germline ends. Germline assignment: CDR1 SGHAT and CDR2 FQNNGV. CDR3 length equals 14 residues. The CDR3 sequence: CASSFSPAGGEQYF. DNA of the CDR3: TGTGCCAGCAGCTTCAGTCCAGCGGGTGGCGAGCAGTACTTC.